The next 20 T cell receptor beta chains were all read from a single sample in a study of blood T cells in healthy people across ages. It was with a sample-barcoded 5' primer and a J-beta primer mix that a second PCR of roughly 6 to 12 cycles was run. TCRdb analysed the 5' RACE reads with MiXCR anew, one entry per CDR3 protein. The sample yields hundreds of thousands of distinct CDR3 sequences, 40% to 65% seen once. The sequencing sample was made of blood. These receptor sequences come from a man of 80 years or more in good health.

The gene calls are TRBV6-6 and TRBJ2-5, with D perhaps TRBD2 (6 bases). This CDR3 spans 14 amino acids. Deletions cut 2 bases from V and 5 bases from J, with 12 bases between. Germline V gene sequence: CDR1 MNHNY, CDR2 SVGAGI (reference sequence). The CDR3 nucleotides are TGTGCCAGCAGTTACGGGCGGGGAACGGAGACCCAGTACTTC. Translation: CASSYGRGTETQYF.

The rearrangement uses TRBV3-1 and TRBJ2-2; tentatively, D is TRBD1 (6 bases). V was shortened by 5 bases and J by 5 bases, with 9 bases between the two germline ends. CDR1 and CDR2 (germline): LGHDT, YNNKEL (reference sequence). The CDR3 consists of 13 residues. The DNA of the CDR3 is TGTGCCAGCAGCAAAAGGGGGACCGGGGAGCTGTTTTTT. Translated, it gives CASSKRGTGELFF.

The chain recombines TRBV5-1 with TRBJ2-7; 8 nucleotides match TRBD2. The CDR3 has 15 amino acids. After removal of 3 bases from V and 2 bases from J, the junction contained 7 bases not matched to a gene. Germline CDR1 and CDR2: SGHRS and YFSETQ. CDR3 residues: CASSYAIGGAYEQYF. The CDR3 nucleotides are TGCGCCAGCAGCTACGCCATCGGGGGGGCCTACGAGCAGTACTTC.

The chain is built from TRBV12-3 or TRBV12-4 and TRBJ2-4, with D possibly being TRBD1 (6 bases). The DNA end lines up better with TRBJ2-5; the J call may be wrong. This CDR3 has 16 residues. The CDR3 sequence: CASSRGTRTVQETQYF. CDR3 nucleotides: TGTGCCAGCAGCAGAGGTACAAGGACAGTCCAAGAGACCCAGTACTTC.

In this sample, this clonotype turned up a few times. This rearrangement joins TRBV10-3 to TRBJ2-1; possible D gene TRBD2, 6 bases. The J call may be mistaken, given a closer DNA end match to TRBJ2-7. The CDR3 spans 14 residues. Germline V gene lookup returns CDR1 ENHRY and CDR2 SYGVKD. CDR3 nucleotide sequence: TGTGCCATCAGTGAGTCGGGACTGTCCCTAAGGCAGTACTTC. The encoded protein is CAISESGLSLRQYF.

This chain joins TRBV12-3 or TRBV12-4 and TRBJ2-2; D remains unclear. The V gene lost 4 bases and the J gene lost 4 bases, with 13 bases spanning the gap. CDR3 size: 15 residues. The CDR3 region is CASSSVAWGTGELFF. The CDR3 nucleotides read TGTGCCAGCAGTTCAGTCGCGTGGGGCACCGGGGAGCTGTTTTTT.

This chain connects TRBV20-1 to TRBJ1-6; D perhaps matches TRBD1 (5 bases). The germline V gene has CDR1 DFQATT and CDR2 SNEGSKA (reference sequence). Trimming pared 0 bases from V and 6 bases from J, leaving 21 bases between. The CDR3 extends over 18 amino acids. The DNA for the CDR3 is TGCAGTGCTAGAGATCGGGTCACCATGGGGGGTCCTAATTCACCCCTCCACTTT. Its translation: CSARDRVTMGGPNSPLHF.

J is TRBJ2-3 and V is TRBV2, with D uncertain. The CDR3 extends over 17 amino acids. Trimming pared 6 bases from V and 14 bases from J, leaving 33 bases between. CDR1 and CDR2 from the germline V gene are SNHLY and FYNNEI. CDR3 DNA sequence: TGTGCCAGCAGGACTGGGGATATGGCGGATAAGCACAGATACGCGTATTTT. Amino acids: CASRTGDMADKHRYAYF.

This clonotype was counted only a few times. The V call is TRBV20-1, the J call TRBJ2-5; TRBD2 is a possible D gene (7 bases). The V end lost 3 bases, the J end lost 5 bases, and 13 bases lay between the germline ends. This CDR3 comprises 13 residues. Germline V CDR1 and CDR2: DFQATT, SNEGSKA (reference sequence). The CDR3 spells CSASRGARETQYF. The DNA of the CDR3 is TGCAGTGCTAGTCGGGGGGCGAGGGAGACCCAGTACTTC.

This clonotype came up a few times. V and J are TRBV7-2 and TRBJ2-4; 7 bases are a match to TRBD1. V was pared by 3 bases and J by 13 bases, with 9 bases of the junction left unmatched. In germline, CDR1 is SGHTA, CDR2 FQGNSA. CDR3 length: 13 amino acids. For the CDR3, the DNA is TGTGCCAGCAGCTTGACAGGGAGCAATGAGCAGTACTTC. This codes for CASSLTGSNEQYF.

This chain joins TRBV20-1 and TRBJ2-1, with TRBD2 identical over 8 bases. V trimming: 0 bases; J trimming: 0 bases; junction bases outside the gene matches: 4. The CDR3 consists of 16 residues. The V gene's germline CDR1 is DFQATT and CDR2 SNEGSKA (reference sequence). The CDR3 sequence: CSARDLLAASYNEQFF. The DNA of the CDR3 is TGCAGTGCTAGAGACTTACTAGCGGCCTCCTACAATGAGCAGTTCTTC.

The chain joins TRBV3-1 to TRBJ1-5; no definite D call. Germline-derived CDR1 and CDR2 are LGHDT and YNNKEL (reference sequence). Trimming shortened V by 4 bases and J by 7 bases, and 14 bases separated the two germline ends. This CDR3 has 14 residues. The CDR3 DNA reads as TGTGCCAGCAGCCCCCGATTGGGCGGGCAGCCCCAGCATTTT. Its translation is CASSPRLGGQPQHF.

This clonotype was seen a handful of times. V and J are TRBV28 and TRBJ2-4, with D unclear. Trimming pared 5 bases from V and 0 bases from J, leaving 8 bases between. Per the germline V gene, CDR1 is MDHEN and CDR2 is SYDVKM. The CDR3 has 14 residues. The CDR3 sequence: CASSKTPAKNIQYF. The CDR3 DNA is TGTGCCAGCAGTAAGACACCAGCCAAAAACATTCAGTACTTC.

This clonotype was seen a few times. V is TRBV2 and J is TRBJ1-2, with D unresolved. Germline lookup yields CDR1 SNHLY and CDR2 FYNNEI. The CDR3 runs 14 residues. Between the trimmed V and J ends, which lost 5 bases and 2 bases, there was a span of 12 bases. The chain's CDR3 is CASSQSATNYGYTF. Here the CDR3 DNA reads TGTGCCAGCAGTCAGAGCGCAACAAACTATGGCTACACCTTC. Full variable domain (outside the CDR3, taken from reference TRBV2 and TRBJ1-2): EPEVTQTPSHQVTQMGQEVILRCVPISNHLYFYWYRQILGQKVEFLVSFYNNEISEKSEIFDDQFSVERPDGSNFTLKIRSTKLEDSAMYFCASSQSATNYGYTFGSGTRLTVV.

The chain has TRBV5-5 and TRBJ2-4; TRBD1 aligns across 8 bases. This CDR3 spans 16 amino acids. Germline V gene lookup returns CDR1 SGHKS and CDR2 YYEKEE (reference sequence). V trimming: 4 bases; J trimming: 13 bases; junction bases outside the gene matches: 19. Written as DNA, the CDR3 is TGTGCCAGCAGCCTTTTGGACAGGGAACATCCGCATGAGCAGTACTTC. Amino acids: CASSLLDREHPHEQYF.

This clonotype was seen a handful of times. V usage is TRBV12-3 or TRBV12-4 and J usage is TRBJ1-1, with unresolved D. The V end was cut by 5 bases, the J end by 3 bases, with 10 bases between. This CDR3 region has 13 residues. The CDR3 DNA is TGTGCCAGCAGTCCCCTGTATGACACTGAAGCTTTCTTT. Translation gives CASSPLYDTEAFF.

The chain combines TRBV20-1 with TRBJ2-7; D unclear. The CDR3 totals 13 residues. V was pared by 2 bases and J by 2 bases, with 10 bases between. Germline V gene data show CDR1 as DFQATT and CDR2 as SNEGSKA (reference sequence). The CDR3 protein is CSARSPAAYEQYF. DNA for the CDR3: TGCAGTGCTAGATCCCCGGCAGCCTACGAGCAGTACTTC.

The chain links TRBV6-4 to TRBJ2-2; D is unclear. The CDR3 spans 18 residues. The germline V gene encodes CDR1 MRHNA and CDR2 SNTAGT. V lost 7 bases to trimming and J lost 2 bases, with 23 bases between them. DNA for the CDR3: TGTGCCAGCACCGGACCCCGGTCAGGTGGGGATAACACCGGGGAGCTGTTTTTT. Translated, it gives CASTGPRSGGDNTGELFF.

The chain carries TRBV20-1 and TRBJ1-5; 8 nucleotides align to TRBD1. The trim removed 6 bases at V and 6 bases at J, leaving 10 bases unmatched. This CDR3 contains 14 residues. Germline CDR1 is DFQATT and CDR2 is SNEGSKA (reference sequence). The CDR3 region has the DNA TGCAGTGCCACCTCAGGGGGCGTAGGTCAGCCCCAGCATTTT. Its translation is CSATSGGVGQPQHF.

The chain has TRBV6-2 or TRBV6-3 and TRBJ2-5; 11 nucleotides line up with TRBD1. Matching the DNA end better, TRBJ2-7 makes the J call doubtful. CDR3 size: 18 residues. Germline CDR1 and CDR2: MNHEY and SVGEGT. The CDR3, as DNA: TGTGCCAGCAGTCCACGAGGACAGGGGGCTAAAAGGGTCGGCGAGCAGTACTTC. Translating it yields CASSPRGQGAKRVGEQYF.